Sequencing of this TCR beta chain was carried out in a study of technical replicates of blood from several donors. This clone was observed once. Some clones are missing from TCRdb's copy, which holds only in-frame ones; the method was immunoSEQ multiplex PCR. The sample has around 84,000 clones; more than 95% are singletons. CDR3 length: 15 amino acids. Germline-derived CDR1 and CDR2 are SSHAT and FNYEAQ (reference sequence). With 8 bases clipped from V and 0 bases from J, the junction kept 6 bases outside the gene matches. Sequenced sample: T cells isolated from PBMCs. The rearrangement joins TRBV7-7 to TRBJ2-3, with 9 bases fitting TRBD2. This clonotype was obtained from a human donor in good health. In nucleotides, the CDR3 is TGTGCCAGCGCGGCTAGCGGGGATAGCACAGATACGCAGTATTTT. Its protein is CASAASGDSTDTQYF.